This T cell receptor (beta chain) was identified during a study of blood T cells in healthy people across ages. As regards this clonotype: The junction differs from germline at one of its ends, possibly a read error.

CDR3 length: 14 amino acids. It was with a sample-barcoded 5' primer and a J-beta primer mix that a second PCR of about 6 to 12 cycles was run. One entry per CDR3 protein results from TCRdb running MiXCR on the 5' RACE reads. The sample includes about 1,400,000 distinct CDR3 sequences, around two fifths seen only once; the top ten take around 8%. The J gene is TRBJ2-7, the V gene TRBV12-3 or TRBV12-4, with 8 bases that match TRBD2. This TCR was recovered from a young woman in good health. Sequencing used blood. The chain's CDR3 is CASKILAETYGQYF. The CDR3 DNA is TGTGCCAGCAAAATACTAGCGGAGACCTACGGGCAGTACTTC.